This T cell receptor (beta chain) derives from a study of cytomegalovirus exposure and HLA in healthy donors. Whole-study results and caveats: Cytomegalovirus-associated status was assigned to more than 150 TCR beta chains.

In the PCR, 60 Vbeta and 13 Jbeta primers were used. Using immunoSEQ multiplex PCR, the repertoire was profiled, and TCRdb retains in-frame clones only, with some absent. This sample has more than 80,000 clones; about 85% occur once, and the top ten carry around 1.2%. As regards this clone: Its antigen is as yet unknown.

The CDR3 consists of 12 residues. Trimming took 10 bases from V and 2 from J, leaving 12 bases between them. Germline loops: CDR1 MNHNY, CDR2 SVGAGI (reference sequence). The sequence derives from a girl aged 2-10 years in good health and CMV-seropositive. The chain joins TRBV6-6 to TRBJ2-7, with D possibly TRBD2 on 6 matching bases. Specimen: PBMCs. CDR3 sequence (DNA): TGTGCCACCTCGGGACTCCCCTACGAGCAGTACTTC. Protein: CATSGLPYEQYF.